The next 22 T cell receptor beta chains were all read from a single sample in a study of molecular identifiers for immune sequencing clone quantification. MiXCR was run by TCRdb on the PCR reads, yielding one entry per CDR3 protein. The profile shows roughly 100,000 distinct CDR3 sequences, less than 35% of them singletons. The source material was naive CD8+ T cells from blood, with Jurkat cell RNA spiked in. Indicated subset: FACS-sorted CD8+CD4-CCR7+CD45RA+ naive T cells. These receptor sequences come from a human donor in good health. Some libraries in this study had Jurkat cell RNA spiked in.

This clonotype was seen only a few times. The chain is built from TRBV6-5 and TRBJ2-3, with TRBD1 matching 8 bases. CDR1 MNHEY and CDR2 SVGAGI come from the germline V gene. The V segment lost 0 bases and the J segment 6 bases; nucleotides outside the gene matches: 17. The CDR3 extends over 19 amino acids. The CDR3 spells CASSYSTGVGTRPGDTQYF. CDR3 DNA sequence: TGTGCCAGCAGTTACTCGACAGGGGTGGGCACTAGGCCCGGGGATACGCAGTATTTT.

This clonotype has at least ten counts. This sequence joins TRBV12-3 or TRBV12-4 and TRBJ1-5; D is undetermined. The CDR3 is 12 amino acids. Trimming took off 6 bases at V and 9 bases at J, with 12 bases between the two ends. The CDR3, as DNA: TGTGCCAGCAGCCCTTCTGGGTGGCCCCAGCATTTT. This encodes CASSPSGWPQHF.

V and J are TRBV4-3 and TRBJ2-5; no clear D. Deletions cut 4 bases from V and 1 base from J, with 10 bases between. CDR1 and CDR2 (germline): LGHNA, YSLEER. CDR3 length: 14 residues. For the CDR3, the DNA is TGCGCCAGCAGCCCGGCTGGCGCCCAAGAGACCCAGTACTTC. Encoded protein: CASSPAGAQETQYF.

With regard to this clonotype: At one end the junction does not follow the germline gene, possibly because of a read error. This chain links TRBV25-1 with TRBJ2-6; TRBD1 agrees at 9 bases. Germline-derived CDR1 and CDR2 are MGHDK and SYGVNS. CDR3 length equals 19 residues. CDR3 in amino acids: CASSESGTGWLSGDNVLTF. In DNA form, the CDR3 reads TGTGCCAGCAGTGAATCGGGGACAGGGTGGCTTTCTGGGGACAACGTCCTGACTTTC.

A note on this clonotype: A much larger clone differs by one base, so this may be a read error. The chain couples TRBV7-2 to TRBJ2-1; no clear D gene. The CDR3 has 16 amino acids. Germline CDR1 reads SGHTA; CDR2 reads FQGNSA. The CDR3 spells CASSLSGTLSYNEQLF. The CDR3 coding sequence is TGTGCCAGCAGCTTATCAGGCACGCTCTCCTACAATGAGCAGCTCTTC.

Here the CDR3 reads CASSAASGDYEQYF. CDR3 DNA sequence: TGTGCCAGTAGTGCTGCTAGCGGAGACTACGAGCAGTACTTC. The chain links TRBV19 to TRBJ2-7, with TRBD2 matching 7 bases. The junction had 7 bases not matched to a gene; V was cut back by 5 bases and J by 3 bases. The length of the CDR3 is 14 residues. Germline-derived CDR1 and CDR2 are LNHDA and SQIVND (reference sequence).

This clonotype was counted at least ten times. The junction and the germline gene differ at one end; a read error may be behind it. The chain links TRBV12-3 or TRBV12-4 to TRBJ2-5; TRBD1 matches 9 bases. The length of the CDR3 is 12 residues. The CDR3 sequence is CASSQPGTGSHF. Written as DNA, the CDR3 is TGTGCCAGCAGCCAACCCGGGACAGGGTCCCATTTC.

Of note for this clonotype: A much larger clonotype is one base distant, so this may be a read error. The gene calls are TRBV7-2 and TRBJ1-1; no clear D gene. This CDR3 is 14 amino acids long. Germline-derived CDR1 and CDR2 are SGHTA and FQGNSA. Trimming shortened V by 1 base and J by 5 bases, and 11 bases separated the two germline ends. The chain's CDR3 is CASSLDATKTEAFF. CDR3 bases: TGTGCCAGCAGCTTAGATGCTACTAAGACTGAAGCTTTCTTT. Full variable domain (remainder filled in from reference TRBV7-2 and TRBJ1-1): GAGVSQSPSNKVTEKGKDVELRCDPISGHTALYWYRQSLGQGLEFLIYFQGNSAPDKSGLPSDRFSAERTGGSVSTLTIQRTQQEDSAVYLCASSLDATKTEAFFGQGTRLTVV.

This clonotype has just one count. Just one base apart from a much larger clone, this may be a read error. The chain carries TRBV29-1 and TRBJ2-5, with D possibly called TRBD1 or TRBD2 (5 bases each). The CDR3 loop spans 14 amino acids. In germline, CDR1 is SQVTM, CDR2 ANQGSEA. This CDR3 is CSVRDAKSLETQDF. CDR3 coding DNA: TGCAGCGTTCGGGACGCCAAGAGCCTAGAGACCCAGGACTTC.

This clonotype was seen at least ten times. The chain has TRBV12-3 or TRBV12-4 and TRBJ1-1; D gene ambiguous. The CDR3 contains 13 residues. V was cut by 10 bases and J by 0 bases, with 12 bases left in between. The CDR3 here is CATSGRMNTEAFF. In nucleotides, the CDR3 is TGTGCCACCAGCGGACGGATGAACACTGAAGCTTTCTTT.

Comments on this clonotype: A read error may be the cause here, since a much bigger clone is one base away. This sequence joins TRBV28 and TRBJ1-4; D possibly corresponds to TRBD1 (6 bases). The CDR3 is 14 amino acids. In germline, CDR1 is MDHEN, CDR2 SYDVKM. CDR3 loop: CASTGQITREKLLF. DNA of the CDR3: TGTGCCAGCACCGGACAGATTACAAGGGAAAAACTGTTATTT. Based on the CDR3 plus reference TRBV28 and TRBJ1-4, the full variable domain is DVKVTQSSRYLVKRTGEKVFLECVQDMDHENMFWYRQDPGLGLRLIYFSYDVKMKEKGDIPEGYSVSREKKERFSLILESASTNQTSMYLCASTGQITREKLLFGSGTQLSVL.

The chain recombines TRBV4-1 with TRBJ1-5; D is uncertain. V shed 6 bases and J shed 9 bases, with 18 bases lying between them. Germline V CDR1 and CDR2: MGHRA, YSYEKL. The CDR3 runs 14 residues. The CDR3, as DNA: TGCGCCAGCAGTCCCTGGGAAAGCACTCCGCCCCAGCATTTT. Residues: CASSPWESTPPQHF.

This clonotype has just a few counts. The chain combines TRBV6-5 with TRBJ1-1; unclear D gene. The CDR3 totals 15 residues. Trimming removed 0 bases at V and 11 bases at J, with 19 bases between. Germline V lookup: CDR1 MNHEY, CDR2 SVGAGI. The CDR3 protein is CASSYSMGYGLMAFF. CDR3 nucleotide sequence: TGTGCCAGCAGTTACTCGATGGGGTATGGTTTGATGGCTTTCTTT.

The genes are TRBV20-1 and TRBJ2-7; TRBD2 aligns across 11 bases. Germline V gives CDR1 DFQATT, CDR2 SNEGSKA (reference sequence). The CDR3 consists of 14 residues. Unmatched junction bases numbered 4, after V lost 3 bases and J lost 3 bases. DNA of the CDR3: TGCAGTGCTAGGCCACTAGCGGGAGTCTACGAGCAGTACTTC. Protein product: CSARPLAGVYEQYF.

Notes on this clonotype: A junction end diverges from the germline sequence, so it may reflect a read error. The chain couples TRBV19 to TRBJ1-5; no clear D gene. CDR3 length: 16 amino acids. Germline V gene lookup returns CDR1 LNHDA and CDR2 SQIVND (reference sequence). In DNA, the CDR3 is TGTGCCGGTAGTATTGGTACAAGGTCGAGGGATCAGCCCCAGCATTTT. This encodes CAGSIGTRSRDQPQHF.

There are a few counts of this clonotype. The CDR3 loop reads CASNPGTGSEKLFF. The CDR3, as DNA: TGTGCCAGCAACCCCGGGACAGGGTCTGAAAAACTGTTTTTT. The chain recombines TRBV28 with TRBJ1-4, with 9 bases fitting TRBD1. Trimming took 7 bases from V and 7 from J; bases not matched to a gene: 7. The CDR3 length is 14 residues. Per the germline V gene, CDR1 is MDHEN and CDR2 is SYDVKM.

The CDR3 protein is CASSYGQSSGNTIYF. CDR3 DNA: TGTGCCAGCAGTTATGGACAGAGCTCTGGAAACACCATATATTTT. The chain joins TRBV5-6 to TRBJ1-3, with D perhaps matching TRBD1 (6 bases). V was shortened by 5 bases and J by 0 bases, with 12 bases between the two germline ends. Germline CDR1 and CDR2: SGHDT and YYEEEE. The CDR3 runs 15 residues.

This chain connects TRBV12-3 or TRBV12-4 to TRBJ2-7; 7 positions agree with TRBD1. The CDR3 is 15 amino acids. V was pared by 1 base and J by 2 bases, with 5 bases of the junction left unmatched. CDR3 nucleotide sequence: TGTGCCAGCAGTTTAGAGGGGGCTGGGGCCTACGAGCAGTACTTC. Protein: CASSLEGAGAYEQYF.

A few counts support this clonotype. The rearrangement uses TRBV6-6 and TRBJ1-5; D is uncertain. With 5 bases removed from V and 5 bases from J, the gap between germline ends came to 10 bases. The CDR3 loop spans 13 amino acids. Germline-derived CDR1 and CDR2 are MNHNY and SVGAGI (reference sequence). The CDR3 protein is CASSPPLHQPQHF. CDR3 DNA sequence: TGTGCCAGCAGTCCCCCGCTACATCAGCCCCAGCATTTT.

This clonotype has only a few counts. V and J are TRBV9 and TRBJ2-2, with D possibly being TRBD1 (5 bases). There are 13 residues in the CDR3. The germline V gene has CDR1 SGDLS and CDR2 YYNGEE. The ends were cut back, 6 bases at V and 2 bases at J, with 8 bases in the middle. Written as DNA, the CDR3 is TGTGCCAGCACTCAGGGAAACACCGGGGAGCTGTTTTTT. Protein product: CASTQGNTGELFF.

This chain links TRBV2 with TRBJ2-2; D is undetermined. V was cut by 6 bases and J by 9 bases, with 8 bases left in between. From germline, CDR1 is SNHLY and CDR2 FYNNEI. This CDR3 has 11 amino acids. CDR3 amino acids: CASRGIRELFF. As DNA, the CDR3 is TGTGCCAGCAGAGGCATCCGGGAGCTGTTTTTT.

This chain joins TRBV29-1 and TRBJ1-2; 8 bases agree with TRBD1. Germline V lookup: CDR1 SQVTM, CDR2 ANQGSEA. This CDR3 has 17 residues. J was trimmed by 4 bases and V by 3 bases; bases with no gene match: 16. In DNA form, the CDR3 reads TGCAGCGTTGATGGCCCCGGGACAGGTCCGTCGAGCTATGGCTACACCTTC. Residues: CSVDGPGTGPSSYGYTF.